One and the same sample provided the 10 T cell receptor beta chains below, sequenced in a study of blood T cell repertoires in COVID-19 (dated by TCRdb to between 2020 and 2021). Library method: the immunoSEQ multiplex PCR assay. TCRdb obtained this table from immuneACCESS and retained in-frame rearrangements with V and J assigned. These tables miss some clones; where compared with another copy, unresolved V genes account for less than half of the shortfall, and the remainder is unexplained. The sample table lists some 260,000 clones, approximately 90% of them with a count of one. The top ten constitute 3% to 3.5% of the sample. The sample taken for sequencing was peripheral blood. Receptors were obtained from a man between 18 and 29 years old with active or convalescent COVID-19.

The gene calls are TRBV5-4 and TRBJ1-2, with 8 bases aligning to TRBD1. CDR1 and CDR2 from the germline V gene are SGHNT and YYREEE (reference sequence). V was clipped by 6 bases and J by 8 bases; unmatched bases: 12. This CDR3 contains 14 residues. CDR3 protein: CASTPGAGGWGYTF. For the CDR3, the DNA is TGTGCCAGCACCCCCGGGGCAGGGGGCTGGGGCTACACCTTC.

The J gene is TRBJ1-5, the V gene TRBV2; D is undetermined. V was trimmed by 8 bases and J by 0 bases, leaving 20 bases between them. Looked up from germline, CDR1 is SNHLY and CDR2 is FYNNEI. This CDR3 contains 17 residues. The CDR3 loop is CASSLPSGPYSNQPQHF. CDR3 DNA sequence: TGTGCCAGCTCCCTCCCGAGTGGGCCCTATAGCAATCAGCCCCAGCATTTT.

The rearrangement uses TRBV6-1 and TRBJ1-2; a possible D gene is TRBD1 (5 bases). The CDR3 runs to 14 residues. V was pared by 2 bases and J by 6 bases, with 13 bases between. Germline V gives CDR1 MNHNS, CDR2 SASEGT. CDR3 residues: CASSEWRQGHGYTF. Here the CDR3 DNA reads TGTGCCAGCAGTGAATGGCGGCAGGGTCATGGCTACACCTTC.

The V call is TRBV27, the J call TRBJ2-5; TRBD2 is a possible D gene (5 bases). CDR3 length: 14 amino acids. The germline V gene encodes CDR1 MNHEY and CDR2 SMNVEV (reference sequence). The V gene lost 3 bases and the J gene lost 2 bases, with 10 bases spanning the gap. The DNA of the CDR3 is TGTGCCAGCAGTTTCAGTAGCGCACAAGAGACCCAGTACTTC. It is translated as CASSFSSAQETQYF.

Here the CDR3 DNA reads TGTGCCAGCAGCTTAGCCGGGAGCTCCTACAATGAGCAGTTCTTC. This translates into CASSLAGSSYNEQFF. The gene calls are TRBV7-9 and TRBJ2-1; TRBD2 might be the D (6 bases). The CDR3 extends over 15 amino acids. V was pared by 0 bases and J by 0 bases, with 6 bases between. Germline-derived CDR1 and CDR2 are SEHNR and FQNEAQ (reference sequence).

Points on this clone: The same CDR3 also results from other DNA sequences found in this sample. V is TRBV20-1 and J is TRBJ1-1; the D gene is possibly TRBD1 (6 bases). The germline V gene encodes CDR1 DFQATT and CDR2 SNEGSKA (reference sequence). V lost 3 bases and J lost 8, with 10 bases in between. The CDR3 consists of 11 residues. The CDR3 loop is CSARGGTEAFF. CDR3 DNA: TGCAGTGCTAGGGGAGGGACAGAAGCTTTCTTT.

The DNA of the CDR3 is TGCGCCAGCAGAAAACAGGGGGCTGGGAATTCACCCCTCCACTTT. This encodes CASRKQGAGNSPLHF. The J gene is TRBJ1-6, the V gene TRBV5-1, with 9 bases aligning to TRBD1. The CDR3 covers 15 residues. J was trimmed by 7 bases and V by 5 bases; bases with no gene match: 7. Germline V lookup: CDR1 SGHRS, CDR2 YFSETQ.

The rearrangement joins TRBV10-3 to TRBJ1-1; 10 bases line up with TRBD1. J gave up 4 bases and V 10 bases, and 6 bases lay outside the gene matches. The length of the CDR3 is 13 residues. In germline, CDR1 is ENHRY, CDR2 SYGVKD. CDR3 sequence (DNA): TGTGCCACCCGGACAGGGGGTAGCACTGAAGCTTTCTTT. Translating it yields CATRTGGSTEAFF.

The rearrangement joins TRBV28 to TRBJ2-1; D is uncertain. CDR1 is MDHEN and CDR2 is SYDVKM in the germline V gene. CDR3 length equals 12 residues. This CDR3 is CVAGAVNNEQFF. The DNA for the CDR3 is TGTGTTGCCGGCGCGGTGAACAATGAGCAGTTCTTC. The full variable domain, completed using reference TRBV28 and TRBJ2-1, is DVKVTQSSRYLVKRTGEKVFLECVQDMDHENMFWYRQDPGLGLRLIYFSYDVKMKEKGDIPEGYSVSREKKERFSLILESASTNQTSMYLCVAGAVNNEQFFGPGTRLTVL.

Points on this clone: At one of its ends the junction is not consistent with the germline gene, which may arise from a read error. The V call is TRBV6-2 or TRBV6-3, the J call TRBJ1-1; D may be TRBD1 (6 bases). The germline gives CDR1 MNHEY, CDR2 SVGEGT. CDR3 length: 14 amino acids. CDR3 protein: CASRYTGRNTEAFF. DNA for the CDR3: TGTGCCAGCCGTTATACAGGGAGGAACACTGAAGCTTTCTTT.